The text below deals with one TCR beta chain. Using a J-beta primer mix together with a sample-barcoded 5' primer, a second PCR was run for roughly 7 to 12 cycles. Each cDNA was tagged by a template-switch adaptor containing 12 random nucleotides. TCRdb reprocessed the 5' RACE reads via MiXCR and lists one record per CDR3 protein. This sample has over 1.5 million distinct CDR3 sequences; roughly 52% occur once, and the top ten carry 2% to 2.5%. This entry comes from a study of blood T cells in healthy people across ages. Overall study context: Through template switching, about one barcoded beta molecule was captured per two T cells, as measured in model experiments.

Trimming removed 6 bases at V and 5 bases at J, with 13 bases between. The CDR3 is made up of 13 amino acids. CDR1 and CDR2 (germline): ENHRY, SYGVKD. The sample providers were healthy Caucasian people from Russia, aged about 6 to 95. Roughly 9.5 milliliters of peripheral blood were drawn from each donor into EDTA-treated tubes. Sequencing used blood. This sequence originates from a woman in her thirties or forties in good health. This rearrangement joins TRBV10-3 to TRBJ2-5, with no clear D. The DNA of the CDR3 is TGTGCCATCAGACCAGGTTTTACGGAGACCCAGTACTTC. Amino acids: CAIRPGFTETQYF.